The 30 T cell receptor beta chains presented below share a single source sample, sequenced in a study of cytomegalovirus exposure and HLA in healthy donors. The PCR contained 60 Vbeta and 13 Jbeta primers. Profiled with immunoSEQ multiplex PCR; TCRdb holds only in-frame clones, not every one. Of 200,000 to 250,000 clones in the sample, more than 65% were seen once. The sequenced sample consisted of PBMCs. These receptor sequences come from a man aged 50 to 59 in good health and CMV-seronegative.

V and J are TRBV5-1 and TRBJ2-7, with D perhaps matching TRBD2 (5 bases). The CDR3 length is 14 residues. V lost 4 bases and J 2 bases, leaving 13 bases between the germline ends. The germline V gene encodes CDR1 SGHRS and CDR2 YFSETQ. The chain's CDR3 is CASSVLGRPYEQYF. Here the CDR3 DNA reads TGCGCCAGCAGCGTACTAGGGCGACCCTACGAGCAGTACTTC.

The chain uses TRBV6-6 and TRBJ2-3, with D tentatively TRBD2 (5 bases). Germline V CDR1 and CDR2: MNHNY, SVGAGI (reference sequence). Trimming pared 10 bases from V and 3 bases from J, leaving 17 bases between. CDR3 length: 14 amino acids. The CDR3 nucleotides are TGTGCCATCACACCCCGGGGAGCGACAGATACGCAGTATTTT. Residues: CAITPRGATDTQYF.

The V and J genes are TRBV2 and TRBJ1-5; TRBD1 is a possible D gene (6 bases). V lost 5 bases, J lost 3 bases, and 11 bases lay in between. The CDR3 is 14 residues long. Germline lookup yields CDR1 SNHLY and CDR2 FYNNEI. The chain's CDR3 is CASSKDSPNQPQHF. The CDR3, as DNA: TGTGCCAGCAGTAAGGACAGTCCCAATCAGCCCCAGCATTTT.

Written as DNA, the CDR3 is TGTGCCAGTAGGACTCGAGCAACTGGGGCCAACGTCCTGACTTTC. Its protein is CASRTRATGANVLTF. The chain uses TRBV19 and TRBJ2-6; D call uncertain. Germline V gene data show CDR1 as LNHDA and CDR2 as SQIVND (reference sequence). The length of the CDR3 is 15 residues. V gave up 6 bases and J gave up 2 bases, with 11 bases separating them.

The rearrangement uses TRBV5-1 and TRBJ2-2; 7 bases map to TRBD2. The CDR3 length is 16 residues. Per germline, CDR1 SGHRS and CDR2 YFSETQ. V lost 3 bases and J lost 0; bases outside the gene matches: 5. The CDR3 sequence: CASSSVAGANTGELFF. The CDR3 DNA reads TGCGCCAGCAGCTCCGTAGCGGGTGCGAACACCGGGGAGCTGTTTTTT.

The V and J genes are TRBV7-3 and TRBJ1-1, with a weak D call TRBD1 (5 bases). The CDR3 runs 14 residues. V lost 1 base and J lost 11, with 17 bases in between. Germline CDR1 reads SGHTA; CDR2 reads FQGTGA. The CDR3 loop is CASSLKGQGTQAFF. The CDR3, as DNA: TGTGCCAGCAGCTTAAAGGGGCAGGGTACGCAGGCTTTCTTT.

The CDR3, as DNA: TGTGCCAGCAGTCGGCGGGACTCCCTCACAGATACGCAGTATTTT. Translating it yields CASSRRDSLTDTQYF. J is TRBJ2-3 and V is TRBV27; TRBD2 is a possible D gene (6 bases). The CDR3 totals 15 residues. Trimming left V 5 bases short and J 2 bases short, with 14 bases between. Germline V CDR1 and CDR2: MNHEY, SMNVEV (reference sequence).

The V call is TRBV30, the J call TRBJ2-5, with 9 bases lining up with TRBD1. This CDR3 region has 15 residues. The germline CDR1 and CDR2 sequences are GTSNPN and SVGIG (reference sequence). V shed 3 bases and J 5 bases; nucleotides not matched to a gene: 10. The CDR3 loop is CAWSSGQGRFETQYF. The CDR3 DNA reads as TGTGCCTGGAGCTCGGGACAGGGCCGGTTTGAGACCCAGTACTTC.

The table lists this clone with a few counts. The chain has TRBV6-5 and TRBJ1-2, with D perhaps matching TRBD1 (6 bases). V was shortened by 2 bases and J by 1 base, with 8 bases between the two germline ends. CDR3 length equals 14 residues. In germline, CDR1 is MNHEY, CDR2 SVGAGI. In DNA, the CDR3 is TGTGCCAGCAGTTACCAGGGGATTAACTATGGCTACACCTTC. Protein product: CASSYQGINYGYTF.

This rearrangement joins TRBV5-1 to TRBJ2-3, with TRBD1 matching over 8 bases. Trimming removed 4 bases from V and 2 bases from J; junction bases left unmatched: 3. The CDR3 covers 14 residues. The V gene's germline CDR1 is SGHRS and CDR2 YFSETQ. CDR3 amino acids: CASSGTGSTDTQYF. For the CDR3, the DNA is TGCGCCAGCAGCGGGACAGGATCCACAGATACGCAGTATTTT.

The chain employs TRBV7-3 and TRBJ2-2; TRBD1 matches 7 bases. With 5 bases clipped from V and 3 bases from J, the junction kept 9 bases outside the gene matches. Germline V lookup: CDR1 SGHTA, CDR2 FQGTGA. The CDR3 has 16 amino acids. The CDR3 coding sequence is TGTGCCAGCAGCCCCACCTCGACAGGGTACACCGGGGAGCTGTTTTTT. This encodes CASSPTSTGYTGELFF.

This clone was recorded a few times. The V gene is TRBV2, the J gene TRBJ2-3, with 12 bases identical to TRBD2. The CDR3 is 16 residues long. Germline loops: CDR1 SNHLY, CDR2 FYNNEI. V dropped 6 bases and J dropped 2; count of bases not matched to a gene: 6. This chain's CDR3 is CASSRLAGDYTDTQYF. The DNA of the CDR3 is TGTGCCAGCAGCCGACTAGCGGGGGACTACACAGATACGCAGTATTTT.

The rearrangement links TRBV11-2 to TRBJ2-7; D ambiguous. The CDR3 has 14 residues. The germline gives CDR1 SGHAT, CDR2 FQNNGV. V lost 0 bases, J lost 3 bases, and 9 bases lay in between. The CDR3 sequence is CASSLELLSYEQYF. Here the CDR3 DNA reads TGTGCCAGCAGCTTAGAACTCCTAAGCTACGAGCAGTACTTC.

The chain has TRBV11-1 and TRBJ2-5, with 15 nucleotides matching TRBD2. CDR1 and CDR2 from the germline V gene are SGHAT and FQDESV (reference sequence). J lost 4 bases, V lost 4 bases, and 1 base had no gene match. This CDR3 has 15 amino acids. The CDR3 DNA reads TGTGCCAGCAGCTCGGGACTAGCGGGAGGAGAGACCCAGTACTTC. It is translated as CASSSGLAGGETQYF.

V gene TRBV27 combines with J gene TRBJ2-1, with a weak D call TRBD2 (6 bases). Germline V gene data show CDR1 as MNHEY and CDR2 as SMNVEV (reference sequence). V was shortened by 3 bases and J by 4 bases, with 13 bases between the two germline ends. This CDR3 has 15 residues. Here the CDR3 DNA reads TGTGCCAGCAGTTTCCGGGACTTACGATACAATGAGCAGTTCTTC. It yields the protein CASSFRDLRYNEQFF.

J is TRBJ1-4 and V is TRBV28, with a tentative D call TRBD1 (6 bases). CDR3 size: 14 residues. V gave up 6 bases and J gave up 10 bases, with 18 bases separating them. In germline, CDR1 is MDHEN, CDR2 SYDVKM. The CDR3 sequence is CASSWDKAYGKLFF. CDR3 nucleotide sequence: TGTGCCAGCAGCTGGGACAAGGCTTACGGAAAACTGTTTTTT.

The CDR3 reads CASSQARGSSYNEQFF. In DNA form, the CDR3 reads TGTGCCAGCAGCCAAGCCAGAGGGAGCTCCTACAATGAGCAGTTCTTC. The chain couples TRBV4-2 to TRBJ2-1, with D tentatively TRBD2 (5 bases). V was pared by 1 base and J by 0 bases, with 10 bases between. Germline V lookup: CDR1 LGHNA, CDR2 YNFKEQ. The CDR3 spans 16 residues.

CDR3 nucleotide sequence: TGTGCCAGCAGCTTGCGTGGGGGGGGGTCATATCAGCCCCAGCATTTT. Protein sequence: CASSLRGGGSYQPQHF. The gene calls are TRBV7-2 and TRBJ1-5; D might be TRBD1 (5 bases). This CDR3 region has 16 residues. Trimming cost V 3 bases and J 5 bases, with 17 bases left between them. The germline V gene has CDR1 SGHTA and CDR2 FQGNSA.

The chain links TRBV28 to TRBJ2-1, with TRBD2 identical over 9 bases. J gave up 6 bases and V 8 bases, and 11 bases lay outside the gene matches. This CDR3 has 15 amino acids. Germline V gives CDR1 MDHEN, CDR2 SYDVKM. The chain's CDR3 is CASSNSGSLSNEQFF. The CDR3 coding sequence is TGTGCCAGCTCGAATAGCGGGAGTCTTTCCAATGAGCAGTTCTTC.

The genes are TRBV18 and TRBJ2-7; 9 bases are a match to TRBD2. Germline loops: CDR1 KGHSH, CDR2 LQKENI. The CDR3 loop spans 13 amino acids. V gave up 0 bases and J gave up 13 bases; unmatched junction bases: 7. CDR3 bases: TGTGCCAGCTCACCACCGGGACTAGCCTCCTCTTACTTC. Translation gives CASSPPGLASSYF.

This clone was counted once. The rearrangement joins TRBV27 to TRBJ1-5; possible D gene TRBD1, 6 bases. The CDR3 is made up of 13 amino acids. The germline V and J ends were trimmed by 4 bases and 7 bases, with 11 bases remaining between them. CDR1 and CDR2 from the germline V gene are MNHEY and SMNVEV (reference sequence). This chain's CDR3 is CASSWTDKQPQHF. CDR3 DNA: TGTGCCAGCAGTTGGACAGACAAGCAGCCCCAGCATTTT.

The gene calls are TRBV9 and TRBJ2-3, with a tentative D call TRBD2 (6 bases). Germline V gives CDR1 SGDLS, CDR2 YYNGEE. Trimming removed 2 bases at V and 4 bases at J, with 14 bases between. The CDR3 is 15 amino acids. CDR3 nucleotides: TGTGCCAGCAGCGTCTCTGCGGGGTGGGCAGATACGCAGTATTTT. Protein sequence: CASSVSAGWADTQYF.

This clone was detected once. The chain recombines TRBV5-4 with TRBJ1-1; 10 bases match TRBD1. This CDR3 has 15 residues. V lost 4 bases, J lost 3 bases, and 6 bases stayed unmatched. Germline loops: CDR1 SGHNT, CDR2 YYREEE (reference sequence). The CDR3 DNA follows: TGTGCCAGCAGCCTTTTGGACAGGGGGGACACTGAAGCTTTCTTT. This gives the protein CASSLLDRGDTEAFF.

CDR3 sequence reads: CSASLDREAFF. DNA for the CDR3: TGCAGTGCTAGTCTGGACAGGGAAGCTTTCTTT. The rearrangement uses TRBV20-1 and TRBJ1-1; 7 bases map to TRBD1. With 3 bases clipped from V and 8 bases from J, the junction kept 3 bases outside the gene matches. CDR3 length equals 11 residues. CDR1 is DFQATT, CDR2 SNEGSKA, per germline (reference sequence).

V and J are TRBV28 and TRBJ2-1; D is perhaps TRBD2 (5 bases). Looked up from germline, CDR1 is MDHEN and CDR2 is SYDVKM. V gave up 5 bases and J gave up 2 bases, with 10 bases separating them. The CDR3 extends over 14 amino acids. The CDR3 sequence is CASSVSAAYNEQFF. The CDR3 DNA follows: TGTGCCAGCAGTGTTAGCGCCGCCTACAATGAGCAGTTCTTC.

The chain carries TRBV2 and TRBJ1-2, with 7 bases aligning to TRBD1. The CDR3 length is 13 residues. The V gene's germline CDR1 is SNHLY and CDR2 FYNNEI. V was clipped by 6 bases and J by 6 bases; unmatched bases: 7. The CDR3 protein is CASRLTGINGYTF. CDR3 DNA: TGTGCCAGCAGGCTGACAGGGATCAATGGCTACACCTTC. Drawing the rest from reference TRBV2 and TRBJ1-2, the complete variable domain is EPEVTQTPSHQVTQMGQEVILRCVPISNHLYFYWYRQILGQKVEFLVSFYNNEISEKSEIFDDQFSVERPDGSNFTLKIRSTKLEDSAMYFCASRLTGINGYTFGSGTRLTVV.

The chain uses TRBV5-4 and TRBJ2-3; the D gene is possibly TRBD2 (6 bases). Trimming removed 0 bases from V and 1 base from J, with 9 bases in between. The CDR3 sequence is 15 residues long. Germline CDR1 SGHNT, CDR2 YYREEE (reference sequence). CDR3 coding DNA: TGTGCCAGCAGCTTGGCACCTAGCGGCACAGATACGCAGTATTTT. It codes for CASSLAPSGTDTQYF.

The V call is TRBV30, the J call TRBJ1-6; TRBD1 is a possible D gene (6 bases). CDR3 length: 12 residues. Germline CDR1 is GTSNPN and CDR2 is SVGIG (reference sequence). Trimming took 2 bases from V and 7 from J, leaving 6 bases between them. This chain's CDR3 is CAWSTGNSPLHF. The CDR3 DNA follows: TGTGCCTGGAGTACAGGGAATTCACCCCTCCACTTT.

This chain joins TRBV30 and TRBJ2-7, with D unresolved. The V end was cut by 1 base, the J end by 6 bases, with 7 bases between. CDR3 length: 11 residues. The germline V gene has CDR1 GTSNPN and CDR2 SVGIG (reference sequence). The CDR3 DNA follows: TGTGCCTGGAGTGACTTGCCCGAGCAGTACTTC. Translated, it gives CAWSDLPEQYF.

The V gene is TRBV6-5, the J gene TRBJ2-2; 12 bases line up with TRBD2. V shed 2 bases and J 7 bases; nucleotides not matched to a gene: 2. From germline, CDR1 is MNHEY and CDR2 SVGAGI. There are 15 residues in the CDR3. The CDR3 sequence is CASSYGLAGIGELFF. In DNA form, the CDR3 reads TGTGCCAGCAGTTACGGACTAGCGGGAATCGGGGAGCTGTTTTTT.